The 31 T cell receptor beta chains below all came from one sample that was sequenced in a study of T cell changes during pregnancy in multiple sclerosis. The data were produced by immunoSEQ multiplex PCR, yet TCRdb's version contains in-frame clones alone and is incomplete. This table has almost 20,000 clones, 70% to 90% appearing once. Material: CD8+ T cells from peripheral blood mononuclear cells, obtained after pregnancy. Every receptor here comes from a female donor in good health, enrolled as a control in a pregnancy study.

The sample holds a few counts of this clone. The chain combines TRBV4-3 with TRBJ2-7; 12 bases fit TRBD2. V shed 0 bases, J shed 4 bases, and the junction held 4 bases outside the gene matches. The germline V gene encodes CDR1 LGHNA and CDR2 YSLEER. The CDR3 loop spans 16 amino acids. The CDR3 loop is CASSQDRGTSGYEQYF. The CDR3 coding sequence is TGCGCCAGCAGCCAAGATAGGGGGACTAGCGGGTACGAGCAGTACTTC.

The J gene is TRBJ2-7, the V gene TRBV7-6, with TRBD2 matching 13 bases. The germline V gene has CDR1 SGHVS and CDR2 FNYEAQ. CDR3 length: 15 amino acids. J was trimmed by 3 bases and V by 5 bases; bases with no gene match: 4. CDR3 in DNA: TGTGCCAGCAGCCCAACTAGCGGGGGGGGCTACGAGCAGTACTTC. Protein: CASSPTSGGGYEQYF.

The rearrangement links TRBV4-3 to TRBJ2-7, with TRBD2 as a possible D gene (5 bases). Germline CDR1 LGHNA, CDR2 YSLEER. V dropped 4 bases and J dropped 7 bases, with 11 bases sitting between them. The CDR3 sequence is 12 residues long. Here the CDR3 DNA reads TGCGCCAGCAGCCCTTCCACGGGGGAGCAGTACTTC. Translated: CASSPSTGEQYF.

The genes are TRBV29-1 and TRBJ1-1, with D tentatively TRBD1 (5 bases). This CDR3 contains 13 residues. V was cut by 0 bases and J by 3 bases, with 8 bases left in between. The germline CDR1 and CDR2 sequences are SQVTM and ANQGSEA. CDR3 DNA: TGCAGCGTTGAAGATCCGGGGGACACTGAAGCTTTCTTT. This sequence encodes CSVEDPGDTEAFF.

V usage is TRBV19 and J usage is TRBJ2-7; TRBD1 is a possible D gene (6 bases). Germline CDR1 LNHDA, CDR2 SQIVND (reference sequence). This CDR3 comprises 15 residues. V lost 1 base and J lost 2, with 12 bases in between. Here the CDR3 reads CASSIVAGATYEQYF. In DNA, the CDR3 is TGTGCCAGTAGTATAGTGGCAGGGGCAACCTACGAGCAGTACTTC.

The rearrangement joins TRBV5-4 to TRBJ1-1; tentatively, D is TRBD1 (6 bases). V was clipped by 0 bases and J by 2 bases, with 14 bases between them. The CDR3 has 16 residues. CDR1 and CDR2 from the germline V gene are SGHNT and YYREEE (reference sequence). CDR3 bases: TGTGCCAGCAGCTTGGCGGGGGGGGCCGGAAACACTGAAGCTTTCTTT. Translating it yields CASSLAGGAGNTEAFF. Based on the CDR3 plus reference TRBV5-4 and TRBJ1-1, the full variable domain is ETGVTQSPTHLIKTRGQQVTLRCSSQSGHNTVSWYQQALGQGPQFIFQYYREEENGRGNFPPRFSGLQFPNYSSELNVNALELDDSALYLCASSLAGGAGNTEAFFGQGTRLTVV.

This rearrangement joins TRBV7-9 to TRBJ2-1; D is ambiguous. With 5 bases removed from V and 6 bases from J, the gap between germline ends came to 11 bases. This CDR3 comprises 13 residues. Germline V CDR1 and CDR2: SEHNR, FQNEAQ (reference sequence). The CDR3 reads CASSLGPGNEQFF. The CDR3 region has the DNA TGTGCCAGCAGCCTAGGCCCAGGCAATGAGCAGTTCTTC.

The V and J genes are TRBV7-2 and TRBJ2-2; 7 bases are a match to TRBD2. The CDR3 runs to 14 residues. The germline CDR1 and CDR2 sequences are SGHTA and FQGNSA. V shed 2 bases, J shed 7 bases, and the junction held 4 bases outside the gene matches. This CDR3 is CASSLKRGHGELFF. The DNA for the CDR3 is TGTGCCAGCAGCTTAAAGCGGGGTCACGGGGAGCTGTTTTTT.

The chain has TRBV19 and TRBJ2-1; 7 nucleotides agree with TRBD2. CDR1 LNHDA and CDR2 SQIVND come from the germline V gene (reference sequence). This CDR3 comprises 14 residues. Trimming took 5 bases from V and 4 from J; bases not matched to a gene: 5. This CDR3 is CASSHSGPYNEQFF. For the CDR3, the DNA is TGTGCCAGTAGTCATAGCGGGCCTTACAATGAGCAGTTCTTC.

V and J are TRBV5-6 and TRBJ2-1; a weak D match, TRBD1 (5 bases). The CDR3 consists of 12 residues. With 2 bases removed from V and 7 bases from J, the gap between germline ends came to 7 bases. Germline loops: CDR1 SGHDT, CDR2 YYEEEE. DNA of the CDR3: TGTGCCAGCAGCTTACAGGTGAATGAGCAGTTCTTC. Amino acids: CASSLQVNEQFF.

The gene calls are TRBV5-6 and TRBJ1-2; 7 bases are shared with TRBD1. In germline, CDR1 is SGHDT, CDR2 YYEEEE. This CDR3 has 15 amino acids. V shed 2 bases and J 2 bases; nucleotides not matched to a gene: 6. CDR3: CASSLGAGGNYGYTF. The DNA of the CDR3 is TGTGCCAGCAGCTTAGGGGCAGGGGGAAACTATGGCTACACCTTC.

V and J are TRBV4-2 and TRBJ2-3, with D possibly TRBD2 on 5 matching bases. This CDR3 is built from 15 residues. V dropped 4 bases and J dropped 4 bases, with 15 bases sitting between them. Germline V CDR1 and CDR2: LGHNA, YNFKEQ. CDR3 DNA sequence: TGTGCCAGCAGCCCCTTTCCGGACTCAGCAGATACGCAGTATTTT. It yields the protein CASSPFPDSADTQYF.

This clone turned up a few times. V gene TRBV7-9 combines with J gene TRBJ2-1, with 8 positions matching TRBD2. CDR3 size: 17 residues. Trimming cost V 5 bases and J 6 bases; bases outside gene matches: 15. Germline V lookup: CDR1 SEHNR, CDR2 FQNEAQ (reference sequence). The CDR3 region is CASSDTSGVPYINEQFF. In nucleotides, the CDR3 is TGTGCCAGCAGCGACACTAGCGGAGTGCCCTATATCAATGAGCAGTTCTTC. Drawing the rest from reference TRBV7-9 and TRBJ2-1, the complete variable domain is DTGVSQNPRHKITKRGQNVTFRCDPISEHNRLYWYRQTLGQGPEFLTYFQNEAQLEKSRLLSDRFSAERPKGSFSTLEIQRTEQGDSAMYLCASSDTSGVPYINEQFFGPGTRLTVL.

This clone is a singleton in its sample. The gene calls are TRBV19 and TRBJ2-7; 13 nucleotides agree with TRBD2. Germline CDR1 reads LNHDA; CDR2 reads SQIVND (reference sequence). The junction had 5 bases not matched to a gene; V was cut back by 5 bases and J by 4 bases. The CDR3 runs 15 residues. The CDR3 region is CASSLTTSGRYEQYF. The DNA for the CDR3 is TGTGCCAGTAGTCTTACGACTAGCGGGAGGTACGAGCAGTACTTC.

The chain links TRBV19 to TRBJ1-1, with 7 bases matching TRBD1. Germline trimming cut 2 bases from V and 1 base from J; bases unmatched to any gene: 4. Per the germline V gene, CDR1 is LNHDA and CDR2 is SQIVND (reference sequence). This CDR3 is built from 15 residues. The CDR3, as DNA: TGTGCCAGTAGTATATTTGAGGGGGCGAACACTGAAGCTTTCTTT. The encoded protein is CASSIFEGANTEAFF.

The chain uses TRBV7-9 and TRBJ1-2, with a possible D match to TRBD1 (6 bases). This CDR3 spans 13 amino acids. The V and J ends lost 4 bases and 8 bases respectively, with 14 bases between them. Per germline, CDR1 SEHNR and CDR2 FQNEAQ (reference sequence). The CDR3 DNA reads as TGTGCCAGCAGCTCCGACAGGAACCTAGGCTACACCTTC. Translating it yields CASSSDRNLGYTF. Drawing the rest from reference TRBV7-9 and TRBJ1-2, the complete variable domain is DTGVSQNPRHKITKRGQNVTFRCDPISEHNRLYWYRQTLGQGPEFLTYFQNEAQLEKSRLLSDRFSAERPKGSFSTLEIQRTEQGDSAMYLCASSSDRNLGYTFGSGTRLTVV.

CDR3 nucleotides: TGCAGCGTTGTGACTAGCCCGGCCAAAAACATTCAGTACTTC. It codes for CSVVTSPAKNIQYF. The chain employs TRBV29-1 and TRBJ2-4; 7 bases are a match to TRBD2. Germline V gene sequence: CDR1 SQVTM, CDR2 ANQGSEA. The J segment lost 1 base and the V segment lost 4 bases, leaving 4 bases of the junction unmatched. The CDR3 spans 14 residues.

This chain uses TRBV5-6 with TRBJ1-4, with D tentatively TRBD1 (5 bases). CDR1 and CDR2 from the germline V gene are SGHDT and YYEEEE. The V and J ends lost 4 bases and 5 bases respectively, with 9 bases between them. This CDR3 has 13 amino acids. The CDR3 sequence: CASSLGLNEKLFF. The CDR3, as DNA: TGTGCCAGCAGCCTGGGACTCAATGAAAAACTGTTTTTT.

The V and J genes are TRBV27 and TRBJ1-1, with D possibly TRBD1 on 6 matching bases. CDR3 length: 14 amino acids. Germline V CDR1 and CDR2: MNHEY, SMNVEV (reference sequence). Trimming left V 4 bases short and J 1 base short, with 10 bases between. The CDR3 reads CASSSGDENTEAFF. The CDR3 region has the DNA TGTGCCAGCAGTTCAGGGGACGAGAACACTGAAGCTTTCTTT.

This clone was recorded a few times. CDR3: CASSLGRAYEQYF. DNA for the CDR3: TGTGCCAGCAGCCTTGGCAGGGCCTACGAGCAGTACTTC. The chain uses TRBV5-6 and TRBJ2-7; perhaps TRBD1 as D (5 bases). V shed 4 bases and J shed 2 bases, with 10 bases lying between them. CDR1 and CDR2 from the germline V gene are SGHDT and YYEEEE. This CDR3 contains 13 residues.

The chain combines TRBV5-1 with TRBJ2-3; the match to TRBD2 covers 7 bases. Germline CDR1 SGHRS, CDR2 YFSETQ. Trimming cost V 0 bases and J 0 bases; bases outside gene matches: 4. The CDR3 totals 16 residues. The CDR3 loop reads CASSLVGSGSTDTQYF. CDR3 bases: TGCGCCAGCAGCTTGGTCGGTAGCGGGAGCACAGATACGCAGTATTTT.

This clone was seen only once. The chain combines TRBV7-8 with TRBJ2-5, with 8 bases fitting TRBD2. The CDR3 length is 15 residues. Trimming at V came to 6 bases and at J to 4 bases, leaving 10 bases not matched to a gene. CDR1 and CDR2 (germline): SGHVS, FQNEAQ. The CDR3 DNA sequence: TGTGCCAGCAGTTGGAGAGCGGGAGTAGCAGAGACCCAGTACTTC. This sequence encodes CASSWRAGVAETQYF.

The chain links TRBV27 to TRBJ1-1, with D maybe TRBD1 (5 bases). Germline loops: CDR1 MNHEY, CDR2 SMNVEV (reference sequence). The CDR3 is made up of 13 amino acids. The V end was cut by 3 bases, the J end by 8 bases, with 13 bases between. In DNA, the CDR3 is TGTGCCAGCAGTTTTGCTGCCAGGGTAGAAGCTTTCTTT. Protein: CASSFAARVEAFF.

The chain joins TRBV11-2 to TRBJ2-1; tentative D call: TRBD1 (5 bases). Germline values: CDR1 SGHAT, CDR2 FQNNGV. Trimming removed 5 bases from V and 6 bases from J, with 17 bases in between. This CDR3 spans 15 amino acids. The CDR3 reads CASSKYKGSLNEQFF. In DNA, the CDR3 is TGTGCCAGCAGCAAATATAAGGGGTCCCTCAATGAGCAGTTCTTC.

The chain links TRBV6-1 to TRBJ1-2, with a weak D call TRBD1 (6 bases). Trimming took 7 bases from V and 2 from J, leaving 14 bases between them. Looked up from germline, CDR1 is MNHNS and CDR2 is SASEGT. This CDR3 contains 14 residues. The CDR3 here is CASTKRTVNYGYTF. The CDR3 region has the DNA TGTGCCAGCACTAAAAGGACAGTCAACTATGGCTACACCTTC.

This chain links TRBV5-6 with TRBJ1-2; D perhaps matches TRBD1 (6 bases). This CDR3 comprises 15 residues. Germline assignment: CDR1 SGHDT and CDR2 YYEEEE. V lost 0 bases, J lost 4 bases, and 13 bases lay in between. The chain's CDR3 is CASSLGVPGVYGYTF. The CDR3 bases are TGTGCCAGCAGCTTGGGGGTTCCAGGGGTCTATGGCTACACCTTC. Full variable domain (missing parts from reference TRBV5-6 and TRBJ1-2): DAGVTQSPTHLIKTRGQQVTLRCSPKSGHDTVSWYQQALGQGPQFIFQYYEEEERQRGNFPDRFSGHQFPNYSSELNVNALLLGDSALYLCASSLGVPGVYGYTFGSGTRLTVV.

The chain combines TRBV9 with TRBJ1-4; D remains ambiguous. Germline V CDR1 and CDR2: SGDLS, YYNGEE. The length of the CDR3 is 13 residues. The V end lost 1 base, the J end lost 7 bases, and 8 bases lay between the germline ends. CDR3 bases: TGTGCCAGCAGCGTATCGGGTTCTGAAAAACTGTTTTTT. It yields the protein CASSVSGSEKLFF. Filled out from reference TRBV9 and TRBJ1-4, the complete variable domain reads DSGVTQTPKHLITATGQRVTLRCSPRSGDLSVYWYQQSLDQGLQFLIQYYNGEERAKGNILERFSAQQFPDLHSELNLSSLELGDSALYFCASSVSGSEKLFFGSGTQLSVL.

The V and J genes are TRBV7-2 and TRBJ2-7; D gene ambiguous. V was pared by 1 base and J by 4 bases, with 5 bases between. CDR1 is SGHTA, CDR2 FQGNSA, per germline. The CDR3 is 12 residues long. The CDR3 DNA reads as TGTGCCAGCAGCTTAGATCTTTACGAGCAGTACTTC. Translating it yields CASSLDLYEQYF.

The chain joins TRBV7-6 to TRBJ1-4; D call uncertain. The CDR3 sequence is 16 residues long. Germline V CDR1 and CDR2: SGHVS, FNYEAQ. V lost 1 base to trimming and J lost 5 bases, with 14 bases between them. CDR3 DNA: TGTGCCAGCAGCTTAGGGGGAGGCCGGGTGAATGAAAAACTGTTTTTT. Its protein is CASSLGGGRVNEKLFF.

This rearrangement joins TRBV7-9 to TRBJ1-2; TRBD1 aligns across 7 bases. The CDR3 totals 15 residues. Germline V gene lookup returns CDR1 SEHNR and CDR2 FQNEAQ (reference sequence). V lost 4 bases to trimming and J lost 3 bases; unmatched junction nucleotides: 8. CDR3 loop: CASSSITGEHYGYTF. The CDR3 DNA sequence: TGTGCCAGCAGCTCGATCACAGGGGAGCACTATGGCTACACCTTC.

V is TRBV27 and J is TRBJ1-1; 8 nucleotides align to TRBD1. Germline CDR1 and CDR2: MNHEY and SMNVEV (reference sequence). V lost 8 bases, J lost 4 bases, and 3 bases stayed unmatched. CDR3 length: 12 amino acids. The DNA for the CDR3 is TGTGCCAGCGGCAGGGGGCTCACTGAAGCTTTCTTT. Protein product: CASGRGLTEAFF.